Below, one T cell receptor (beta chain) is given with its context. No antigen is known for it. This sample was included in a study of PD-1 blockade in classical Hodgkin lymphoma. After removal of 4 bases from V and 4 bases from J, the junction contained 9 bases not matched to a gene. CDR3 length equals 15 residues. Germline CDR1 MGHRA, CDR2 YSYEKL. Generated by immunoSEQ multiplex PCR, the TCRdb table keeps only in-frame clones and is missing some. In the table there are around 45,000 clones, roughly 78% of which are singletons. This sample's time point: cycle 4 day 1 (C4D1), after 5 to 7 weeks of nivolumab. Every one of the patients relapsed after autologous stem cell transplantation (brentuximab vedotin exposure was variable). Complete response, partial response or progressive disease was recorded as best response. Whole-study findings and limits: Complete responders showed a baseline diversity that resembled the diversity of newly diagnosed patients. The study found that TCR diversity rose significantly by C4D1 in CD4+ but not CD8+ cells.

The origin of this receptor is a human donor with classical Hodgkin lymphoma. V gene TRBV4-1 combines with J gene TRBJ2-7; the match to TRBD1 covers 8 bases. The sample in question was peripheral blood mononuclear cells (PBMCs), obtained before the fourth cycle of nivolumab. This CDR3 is CASSPPDREVYEQYF. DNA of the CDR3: TGCGCCAGCAGCCCCCCGGACAGGGAAGTGTACGAGCAGTACTTC.